Listed here are 19 T cell receptor beta chains from one sample, sequenced in a study of T cell responses to AZD1222 COVID-19 vaccine. Only in-frame clones appear in the TCRdb table, and some are missing; sequencing was by immunoSEQ multiplex PCR. This table holds over 45,000 clones, around 90% found once. The sequenced sample was peripheral blood, obtained on day 0 of AZD1222 vaccination. The source is an adult in good health.

The chain recombines TRBV27 with TRBJ1-2; 7 bases align to TRBD1. CDR3 length: 13 amino acids. V dropped 6 bases and J dropped 4; count of bases not matched to a gene: 5. CDR1 MNHEY and CDR2 SMNVEV come from the germline V gene (reference sequence). Here the CDR3 DNA reads TGTGCCAGCAGCCGCGACAGGGCCTATGGCTACACCTTC. Translation gives CASSRDRAYGYTF.

The J gene is TRBJ2-7, the V gene TRBV5-6, with D possibly TRBD2 on 5 matching bases. V was shortened by 3 bases and J by 6 bases, with 16 bases between the two germline ends. CDR1 and CDR2 from the germline V gene are SGHDT and YYEEEE. The CDR3 sequence is 14 residues long. The CDR3 sequence: CASSSPGYGGEQYF. The CDR3 DNA follows: TGTGCCAGCAGCTCGCCGGGCTACGGAGGCGAGCAGTACTTC.

This chain uses TRBV5-1 with TRBJ2-7, with TRBD1 identical over 7 bases. Trimming took 0 bases from V and 6 from J; bases not matched to a gene: 6. CDR3 length: 14 amino acids. Germline CDR1 is SGHRS and CDR2 is YFSETQ. The CDR3 DNA follows: TGCGCCAGCAGCTTGGAACAAGGGGGCCCCGAGCAGTACTTC. Its translation is CASSLEQGGPEQYF.

This clone appeared once. The rearrangement links TRBV5-6 to TRBJ2-6; no definite D call. Per germline, CDR1 SGHDT and CDR2 YYEEEE. The CDR3 runs to 12 residues. The V gene lost 4 bases and the J gene lost 9 bases, with 8 bases spanning the gap. CDR3 sequence (DNA): TGTGCCAGCAGCCCCACGGGCAACGTCCTGACTTTC. This codes for CASSPTGNVLTF.

The rearrangement links TRBV19 to TRBJ2-1, with D hard to call. CDR1 is LNHDA, CDR2 SQIVND, per germline (reference sequence). The CDR3 spans 13 residues. Trimming shortened V by 4 bases and J by 8 bases, and 12 bases separated the two germline ends. The DNA of the CDR3 is TGTGCCAGTAGTAGGGAAGAGTGGCATGAGCAGTTCTTC. Amino acid sequence: CASSREEWHEQFF.

The chain links TRBV5-1 to TRBJ1-4; D is possibly TRBD1 (6 bases). This CDR3 region has 15 residues. From germline, CDR1 is SGHRS and CDR2 YFSETQ. Deletions cut 6 bases from V and 0 bases from J, with 12 bases between. CDR3 loop: CASTQGSTTNEKLFF. DNA of the CDR3: TGCGCCAGCACCCAGGGGAGTACAACTAATGAAAAACTGTTTTTT.

The V gene is TRBV25-1, the J gene TRBJ1-4; TRBD1 aligns across 8 bases. V lost 1 base, J lost 6 bases, and 4 bases stayed unmatched. CDR1 is MGHDK, CDR2 SYGVNS, per germline. The CDR3 length is 15 residues. CDR3 coding DNA: TGTGCCAGCAGTGAATCCCCAGGGGGCGATGAAAAACTGTTTTTT. Protein sequence: CASSESPGGDEKLFF. Variable domain in full (rest from reference TRBV25-1 and TRBJ1-4): EADIYQTPRYLVIGTGKKITLECSQTMGHDKMYWYQQDPGMELHLIHYSYGVNSTEKGDLSSESTVSRIRTEHFPLTLESARPSHTSQYLCASSESPGGDEKLFFGSGTQLSVL.

V and J are TRBV9 and TRBJ1-3, with D uncertain. Germline lookup yields CDR1 SGDLS and CDR2 YYNGEE. CDR3 size: 16 residues. Trimming took off 0 bases at V and 4 bases at J, with 14 bases between the two ends. CDR3 coding DNA: TGTGCCAGCAGCGTAGATCCGACGACGGGCGGAAACACCATATATTTT. It encodes CASSVDPTTGGNTIYF.

The chain couples TRBV15 to TRBJ2-7; TRBD2 aligns across 7 bases. Germline-derived CDR1 and CDR2 are LNHNV and YYDKDF (reference sequence). The CDR3 sequence is 15 residues long. The junction had 6 bases not matched to a gene; V was cut back by 0 bases and J by 4 bases. Written as DNA, the CDR3 is TGTGCCACCAGCAGAGATGGCGGGGAGGGGTACGAGCAGTACTTC. This codes for CATSRDGGEGYEQYF.

This chain links TRBV4-2 with TRBJ2-7, with D perhaps being TRBD1 or TRBD2 (5 bases each). Germline V gives CDR1 LGHNA, CDR2 YNFKEQ. The CDR3 covers 16 residues. The V and J ends lost 4 bases and 1 base respectively, with 17 bases between them. The CDR3 loop is CASSPGTNLKSYEQYF. CDR3 coding DNA: TGTGCCAGCAGCCCAGGGACCAACTTAAAATCCTACGAGCAGTACTTC.

V usage is TRBV7-9 and J usage is TRBJ2-7; D gene ambiguous. V was clipped by 5 bases and J by 6 bases, with 14 bases between them. The CDR3 is made up of 13 amino acids. CDR1 and CDR2 from the germline V gene are SEHNR and FQNEAQ (reference sequence). CDR3 sequence (DNA): TGTGCCAGCAGCACCAGTCCCGGCATCGAGCAGTACTTC. Residues: CASSTSPGIEQYF.

The chain employs TRBV19 and TRBJ1-5; the match to TRBD1 covers 8 bases. The CDR3 totals 16 residues. Trimming took 6 bases from V and 4 from J; bases not matched to a gene: 11. From germline, CDR1 is LNHDA and CDR2 SQIVND (reference sequence). The CDR3 region is CASSTSDRAGNQPQHF. The CDR3 bases are TGTGCCAGTAGCACTTCGGACAGGGCTGGTAATCAGCCCCAGCATTTT.

V usage is TRBV14 and J usage is TRBJ2-5, with D possibly called TRBD1 or TRBD2 (6 bases each). V gave up 0 bases and J gave up 3 bases, with 20 bases separating them. From germline, CDR1 is SGHDN and CDR2 FVKESK. The CDR3 loop spans 18 amino acids. This CDR3 reads CASSQDPPEGTRKETQYF. The CDR3 region has the DNA TGTGCCAGCAGCCAAGACCCTCCGGAGGGGACACGAAAAGAGACCCAGTACTTC.

V is TRBV7-2 and J is TRBJ2-5; 13 nucleotides agree with TRBD2. This CDR3 contains 15 residues. The ends lost 5 bases at V and 10 bases at J; junction bases unmatched: 10. CDR1 SGHTA and CDR2 FQGNSA come from the germline V gene. CDR3 coding DNA: TGTGCCAGCAGCCTAACTAGCGGGGGGGTTACGAGCCAGTACTTC. Amino acids: CASSLTSGGVTSQYF.

The V and J genes are TRBV6-6 and TRBJ2-5; possibly TRBD1 for D (6 bases). Germline CDR1 MNHNY, CDR2 SVGAGI (reference sequence). V lost 2 bases and J lost 5, with 12 bases in between. CDR3 length: 14 residues. The CDR3 DNA reads as TGTGCCAGCAGTTACGTGGGGGCCGGGGAGACCCAGTACTTC. Its translation is CASSYVGAGETQYF.

The rearrangement uses TRBV30 and TRBJ2-1; TRBD2 is a possible D gene (6 bases). Trimming stripped 1 base from V and 9 bases from J, with 16 bases between. Looked up from germline, CDR1 is GTSNPN and CDR2 is SVGIG (reference sequence). The CDR3 has 14 residues. CDR3 sequence: CAWSGSGSPLEQFF. CDR3 sequence (DNA): TGTGCCTGGAGTGGCAGCGGGTCCCCCCTTGAGCAGTTCTTC.

The chain employs TRBV5-1 and TRBJ1-3; 8 bases map to TRBD1. The CDR3 is 14 amino acids. Germline CDR1 and CDR2: SGHRS and YFSETQ. V was clipped by 4 bases and J by 3 bases; unmatched bases: 3. CDR3 DNA sequence: TGCGCCAGCAGCCCCGGGACAGGTGGAAACACCATATATTTT. As protein: CASSPGTGGNTIYF.

The gene calls are TRBV3-1 (or the pseudogene TRBV3-2) and TRBJ1-2, with a tentative D call TRBD1 (6 bases). CDR3 length: 14 amino acids. Between the trimmed V and J ends, which lost 1 base and 0 bases, there was a span of 6 bases. In germline, CDR1 is LGHDT, CDR2 YNNKEL (reference sequence). The CDR3 spells CASSQGTANYGYTF. In nucleotides, the CDR3 is TGTGCCAGCAGCCAAGGGACAGCTAACTATGGCTACACCTTC.

The chain has TRBV5-1 and TRBJ2-1; TRBD1 matches 12 bases. This CDR3 contains 16 residues. Germline V CDR1 and CDR2: SGHRS, YFSETQ. Losses at the gene ends were 4 bases for V and 6 bases for J; bases not matched to a gene: 8. The CDR3 bases are TGCGCCAGCAGCGGTGGGACAGGGGGCCTCCTCAATGAGCAGTTCTTC. Its translation: CASSGGTGGLLNEQFF.